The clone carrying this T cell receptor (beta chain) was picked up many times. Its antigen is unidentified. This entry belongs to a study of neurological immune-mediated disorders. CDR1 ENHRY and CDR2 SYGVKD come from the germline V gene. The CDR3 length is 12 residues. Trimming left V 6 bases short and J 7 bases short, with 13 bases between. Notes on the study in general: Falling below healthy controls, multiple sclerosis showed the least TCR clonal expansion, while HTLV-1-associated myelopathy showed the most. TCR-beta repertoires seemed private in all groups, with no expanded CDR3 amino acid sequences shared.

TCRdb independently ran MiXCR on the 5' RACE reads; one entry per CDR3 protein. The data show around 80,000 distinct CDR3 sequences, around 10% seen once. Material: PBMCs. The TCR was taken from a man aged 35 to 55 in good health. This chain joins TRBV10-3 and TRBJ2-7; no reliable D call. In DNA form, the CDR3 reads TGTGCCATCAGGGGCACCCTCGGGGAGCAGTACTTC. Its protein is CAIRGTLGEQYF.